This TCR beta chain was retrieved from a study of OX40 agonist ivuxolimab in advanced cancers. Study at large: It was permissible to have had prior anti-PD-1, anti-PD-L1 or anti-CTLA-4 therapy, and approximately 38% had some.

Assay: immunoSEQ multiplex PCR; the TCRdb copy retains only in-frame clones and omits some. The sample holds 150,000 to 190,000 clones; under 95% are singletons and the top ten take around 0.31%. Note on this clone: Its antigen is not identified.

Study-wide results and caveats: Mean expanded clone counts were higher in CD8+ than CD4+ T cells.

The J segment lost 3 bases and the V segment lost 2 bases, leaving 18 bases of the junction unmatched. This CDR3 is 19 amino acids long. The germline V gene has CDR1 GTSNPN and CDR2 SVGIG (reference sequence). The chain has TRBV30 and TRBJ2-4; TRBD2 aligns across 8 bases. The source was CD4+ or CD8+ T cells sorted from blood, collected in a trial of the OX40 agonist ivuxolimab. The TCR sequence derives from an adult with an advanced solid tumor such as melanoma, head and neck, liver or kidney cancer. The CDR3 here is CAWSTSRTSKVTGKNIQYF. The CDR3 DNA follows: TGTGCCTGGAGTACCTCTAGGACTAGCAAGGTTACGGGCAAAAACATTCAGTACTTC.